Listed below are T cell receptor beta chains from one sample, sequenced in a study of shared clonotypes between healthy human individuals. Libraries were prepared by immunoSEQ multiplex PCR; TCRdb keeps only in-frame clonotypes and omits some of them. The sample has around 2.5 million clones, roughly 93% seen once. The sequencing sample was made of naive CD4+ T cells from PBMCs. The source is a man aged 18 to 35 in good health. Some clones in this sample may be carry-over from other donors' samples. Each CDR3 is given with its conserved first and last residue. The D gene is left open where the match is weak. Expanded clones get a size class; other rows say once, few or many, or leave the size out.

j_call v_call d_call clone_size cdr3_nt cdr3_aa
TRBJ2-3 TRBV5-1 - once TGCGCCAGCAGCTTAGGGGGTAACACAGATACGCAGTATTTT CASSLGGNTDTQYF
TRBJ2-1 TRBV6-4 - - TGTGCCAGCCTCAGATCAAGAGGACAGGGAGCGGGAGTGGATGAGCAGTTCTTC CASLRSRGQGAGVDEQFF
TRBJ2-3 TRBV5-4 - - TGTGCCAGCAGCGGTGGGACAAAGCAGTATTTT CASSGGTKQYF
TRBJ1-2 TRBV7-9 - - TGTGCCAGCAGCTTAGTACAGGGCTATGGCTACACCTTC CASSLVQGYGYTF
TRBJ2-7 TRBV6-1 - - TGTGCCAGCAGTTGGGAGGGGGTAAGAAACGAGCAGTACTTC CASSWEGVRNEQYF
TRBJ2-1 TRBV5-4 - - TGTGCCAGCAGCTTGGTTGGCTACAATGAGCAGTTCTTC CASSLVGYNEQFF
TRBJ2-1 TRBV7-2 - - TGTGCCAGCAGAACCGACTCCCTGAGATACAATGAGCAGTTCTTC CASRTDSLRYNEQFF
TRBJ1-4 TRBV18 TRBD1 once TGTGCCAGCTCACTCGGACAGGCAGCAACTAATGAAAAACTGTTTTTT CASSLGQAATNEKLFF
TRBJ2-5 TRBV7-3 TRBD2 - TGTGCCAGCAGCTTATTGGGCGGGAGTAGGGAGACCCAGTACTTC CASSLLGGSRETQYF
TRBJ1-3 TRBV28 - - TGTGCCAGCAAGGAAGTTGGACTCGCCCATAGCTCTGGAAACACCATATATTTT CASKEVGLAHSSGNTIYF
TRBJ2-6 TRBV11-3 - - TGTGCCAGCAGCTTGGGGGGAGCTGGGGCCAACGTCCTGACTTTC CASSLGGAGANVLTF
TRBJ2-1 TRBV9 TRBD2 - TGTGCCAGCAGCCCCCTAGGGCTAGCGGGAGCACCCTACTACAATGAGCAGTTCTTC CASSPLGLAGAPYYNEQFF
TRBJ1-1 TRBV7-8 - - TGTGCCAGCAGCTTTGGCAGGCGGCCGAACACTGAAGCTTTCTTT CASSFGRRPNTEAFF
TRBJ2-7 TRBV4-1 - - TGCGCCAGCAGCCAAGTGCCTGGCGTAAGCTCCTACGAGCAGTACTTC CASSQVPGVSSYEQYF
TRBJ2-4 TRBV19 TRBD2 - TGTGCCAGTACAAGGACTAGGACTCCATTTAGCATTCAGTACTTC CASTRTRTPFSIQYF
TRBJ2-1 TRBV20-1 - - TGCAGTGCCACCTACAATGAGCAGTTCTTC CSATYNEQFF
TRBJ2-2 TRBV28 TRBD2 - TGTGCCAGCACCCTTAGCGGGCCTGCGAACACCGGGGAGCTGTTTTTT CASTLSGPANTGELFF
TRBJ2-3 TRBV7-2 - - TGTGCCAGCAGCTCCCAGCCGGGAGTAGTAGATACGCAGTATTTT CASSSQPGVVDTQYF
TRBJ2-1 TRBV4-2 TRBD2 - TGTGCCAGCAGCCAACTTTTAGGGGGACTAGGTTACAATGAGCAGTTCTTC CASSQLLGGLGYNEQFF
TRBJ2-7 TRBV6-1 - - TGTGCCAGCAGGGCCGGGACGGCGGTCTACGAGCAGTACTTC CASRAGTAVYEQYF
TRBJ1-1 TRBV28 - - TGTGCCAGCAGTGGCCCGGGCCATGAAGCTTTCTTT CASSGPGHEAFF
TRBJ2-1 TRBV4-1 TRBD1 - TGCGCCAGCAGCCAAGTCCTACGGGACAGGGGGGTCTTC CASSQVLRDRGVF
TRBJ1-3 TRBV29-1 - - TGCAGCGCCCTGGACCACGGAAACACCATATATTTT CSALDHGNTIYF
TRBJ2-5 TRBV15 TRBD2 - TGTGCCACCAGCACAACCCAGCGGGAGAATCAAGAGACCCAGTACTTC CATSTTQRENQETQYF
TRBJ1-2 TRBV7-9 - - TGTGCCAGCAGCTTAGACAGTCAGGGCAGCTATGGCTACACCTTC CASSLDSQGSYGYTF
TRBJ2-5 TRBV13 TRBD1 - TGTGCCAGCAGCTCGACAGGGGGGGAAGAGACCCAGTACTTC CASSSTGGEETQYF
TRBJ2-5 TRBV28 TRBD2 - TGTGCCAGCAGTTTAGGTTCCTTCCGTGTCGCGGCGGGAGGCCGGGAGACCCAGTACTTC CASSLGSFRVAAGGRETQYF
TRBJ2-5 TRBV7-9 TRBD1 - TGTGCCAGCAGCTCTACAGGGGGCTTAAACTTC CASSSTGGLNF
TRBJ2-7 TRBV2 - - TGTGCCAGCAGGGACGACAGCCCCTACGAGCAGTACTTC CASRDDSPYEQYF
TRBJ1-4 TRBV29-1 - - TGCAGCGGGTCGGGGGGGGTTAATGAAAAACTGTTTTTT CSGSGGVNEKLFF
TRBJ1-3 TRBV28 - - TGTGCCAGCAGTCCGCCCGATGTGCTCTACTCTGGAAACACCATATATTTT CASSPPDVLYSGNTIYF
TRBJ2-1 TRBV5-1 TRBD2 - TGCGCCAGCACTTTGCTAGCGGGTTACAATGAGCAGTTCTTC CASTLLAGYNEQFF
TRBJ2-3 TRBV28 TRBD2 - TGTGCCAGCAGTTCTGGTTGGGGGGGAGGGACAGATACGCAGTATTTT CASSSGWGGGTDTQYF
TRBJ2-5 TRBV7-2 - - TGTGCCAGCAGCTTAGATTGGGGCCAAGAGACCCAGTACTTC CASSLDWGQETQYF
TRBJ1-3 TRBV9 TRBD1 once TGTGCCAGCAGCGCGACGACAGGGGCTTCTGGAAACACCATATATTTT CASSATTGASGNTIYF
TRBJ1-2 TRBV15 - - TGTGCCACCAGTACCGGGGCAGGGCGCTTTCGGGGCTACACCTTC CATSTGAGRFRGYTF
TRBJ1-5 TRBV7-2 - - TGTGCCAGCAGCCCCAGAGGGCTCGGACAGCCCCAGCATTTT CASSPRGLGQPQHF
TRBJ2-6 TRBV28 TRBD2 - TGTGCCAGCACTTCGGGAGGGACTGGGGCCAACGTCCTGACTTTC CASTSGGTGANVLTF
TRBJ2-2 TRBV21-1 - - TGTGCCAGCAGAAAAGGATCCGGGACGCCGAACACCGGGGAGCTGTTTTTT CASRKGSGTPNTGELFF
TRBJ2-1 TRBV19 - - TGTGCCAGTAGTATAGATAGGGCCTTCTACAATGAGCAGTTCTTC CASSIDRAFYNEQFF
TRBJ1-3 TRBV18 TRBD1 - TGTGCCAGCTCACCACTGGGGTCCGGGACAGGGTTGAGCACCATATATTTT CASSPLGSGTGLSTIYF
TRBJ2-3 TRBV4-1 TRBD2 - TGCGCCAGCAGCCAAGCGAGTTTAGCGGGAGTGGGAGATACGCAGTATTTT CASSQASLAGVGDTQYF
TRBJ2-5 TRBV5-1 - - TGCGCCAGCAGCCGGGGGACAGCACAAGAGACCCAGTACTTC CASSRGTAQETQYF
TRBJ1-3 TRBV28 - - TGTGCCAGCAGTCCGATACCCTCTGGAAACACCATATATTTT CASSPIPSGNTIYF
TRBJ1-1 TRBV28 TRBD1 - TGTGCCAGCAGTCCGTGGGACAGCCCAAACACTGAAGCTTTCTTT CASSPWDSPNTEAFF
TRBJ1-1 TRBV30 - few TGTGCCTGGAGTAGGAGGGGGAACACTGAAGCTTTCTTT CAWSRRGNTEAFF
TRBJ1-5 TRBV30 - - TGTGCCTGGAGTGTAGGCAGGGCTCCCTTAGATCCCCAGCATTTT CAWSVGRAPLDPQHF
TRBJ2-2 TRBV28 - - TGTGCCAGCAGTTTATTGGGCAGGTGGACCGGGGAGCTGTTTTTT CASSLLGRWTGELFF